A selection of T cell receptor beta chains follows, all from one sample in a study of vaccination and CD4 T cells after COVID-19. Each CDR3 protein is one row after TCRdb ran MiXCR on the PCR reads. The sample has 20,000 to 25,000 distinct CDR3 sequences, around 37% seen once. Antigens of these TCRs are unknown. This sample comprised CD4+ T cells from blood, cultured in vitro, obtained about 7 months after SARS-CoV-2 vaccination. These receptors came from a human donor who had recovered from COVID-19. CDR3s include the opening cysteine and the closing phenylalanine or tryptophan.

TRBV2	CASNTRGYGYTF
TRBV7-6	CASSLDTHRSGANVLTF
TRBV10-3	CAISESGASDGYTF
TRBV6-2/TRBV6-3	CASSWTGTETQYF
TRBV4-1	CASSRTGNLEQYF
TRBV20-1	CSARGSSGTNYEQYF
TRBV6-1	CASSLGIETQYF
TRBV21-1	CASSKGGNQPQHF
TRBV24-1	CATSAAGPPGDTQYF
TRBV19	CASSMGQDSYEQYF
TRBV6-4	CASSAVYSNQPQHF
TRBV6-1	CASSDNDPVGTQYF
TRBV6-1	CASRVAGGKSEQYF
TRBV24-1	CATSDPTSSIGGGYTF
TRBV7-3	CASSLIGRRASGSEQFF
TRBV11-3	CASSPPRSPASTRGTEQYF
TRBV28	CASSINLIRGQKGQHF
TRBV20-1	CSAKRDFYEQYF
TRBV21-1	CASSIAGGYEQYF
TRBV6-5	CASSYTRGSRGAFF
TRBV2	CASGTNRGSYGYTF
TRBV28	CASSPGGSTYNEQFF
TRBV7-3	CASSPNGLRTEAFF
TRBV4-1	CASSQDGFRGETQYF
TRBV24-1	CATSDRKLAGVETQYF
TRBV6-2/TRBV6-3	CASSRSYEQYF
TRBV6-1	CASSEWGSGSREQFF
TRBV10-3	CASSEPGQGQTPLHF
TRBV20-1	CSARDPQIQGEQYF
TRBV2	CASRVSSTDTQYF
TRBV28	CASSLEQISPLHF
TRBV19	CATGTGAAQETQYF
TRBV27	CASSGQGGGTYNSPLHF
TRBV28	CASSFRSRGLGYTF
TRBV25-1	CASMGPAGDTQYF
TRBV7-2	CASSLVRGNTEAFF
TRBV28	CASSLEGLGYTF
TRBV19	CASSLQGEYNQPQHF
TRBV7-2	CASSPNLAGGEQYF
TRBV19	CASSGAGAHVYGYTF
TRBV7-8	CASSLVSGQNSPLHF
TRBV6-5	CASSYSWGSGGEQYF
TRBV24-1	CATSDGGGFVRNEQYF
TRBV7-9	CASSLASGQGSETQYF
TRBV6-1	CASSPDMLYGYTF
TRBV10-3	CAISTGAGETQYF
TRBV21-1	CASSKPGLADDEQFF
TRBV10-3	CAIILAGQETQYF
TRBV7-9	CASSLDGTSGLRNEQFF
TRBV6-5	CASSYSSETQYF
TRBV20-1	CSARTGEVGNTIYF
TRBV28	CASWGTSSSYEQYF
TRBV11-2	CASSSPTGSPYF
TRBV20-1	CSAKGGPVDTIYF
TRBV7-3	CASSFAPWGEQYF
TRBV20-1	CSARDHMLVGQPQHF
TRBV15	CATSSVQGFDQPQHF
TRBV27	CASSFSSTDTQYF
TRBV7-9	CASSLGTGVYEQYF